The clone carrying this TCR beta chain has a count of ten or more. The antigen remains unidentified. A second PCR, run for about 6 to 11 cycles, used a sample-barcoded 5' primer plus a J-beta primer mix. Tagging of each cDNA molecule was performed by a template-switch adaptor with 12 random nucleotides. TCRdb used MiXCR to reprocess the 5' RACE reads, holding one entry per CDR3 protein. This table holds hundreds of thousands of distinct CDR3 sequences, 32% found once. Trimming removed 0 bases from V and 1 base from J, with 14 bases in between. CDR1 and CDR2 (germline): SGHDN, FVKESK. The length of the CDR3 is 17 residues. Ten milliliters of peripheral blood were drawn from each donor into EDTA-treated tubes. Each sample yielded at least 6 micrograms of PBMC total RNA. These data come from a study of blood T cells in healthy people across ages. Study-wide findings and caveats: Reliance upon unsorted PBMCs precluded definitive naive versus antigen-experienced comparison.

This chain connects TRBV14 to TRBJ2-3; D possibly uses TRBD1 or TRBD2 (6 bases each). The sequenced sample was blood. This TCR came from a woman older than 75 in good health. CDR3 sequence (DNA): TGTGCCAGCAGCCAAGATCTAGGGGGGAGTCGCACAGATACGCAGTATTTT. It yields the protein CASSQDLGGSRTDTQYF.